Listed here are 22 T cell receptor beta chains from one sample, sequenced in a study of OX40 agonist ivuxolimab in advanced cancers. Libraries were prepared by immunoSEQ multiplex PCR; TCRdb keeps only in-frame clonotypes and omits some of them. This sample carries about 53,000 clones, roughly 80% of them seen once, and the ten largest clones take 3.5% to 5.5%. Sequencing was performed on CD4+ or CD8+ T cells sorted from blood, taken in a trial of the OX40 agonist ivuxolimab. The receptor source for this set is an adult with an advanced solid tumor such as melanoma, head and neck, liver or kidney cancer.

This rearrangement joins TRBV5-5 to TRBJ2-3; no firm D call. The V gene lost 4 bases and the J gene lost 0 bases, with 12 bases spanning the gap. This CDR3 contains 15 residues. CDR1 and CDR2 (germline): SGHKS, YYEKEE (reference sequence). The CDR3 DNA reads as TGTGCCAGCAGCAGGGTGACGGAGAGCACAGATACGCAGTATTTT. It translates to CASSRVTESTDTQYF.

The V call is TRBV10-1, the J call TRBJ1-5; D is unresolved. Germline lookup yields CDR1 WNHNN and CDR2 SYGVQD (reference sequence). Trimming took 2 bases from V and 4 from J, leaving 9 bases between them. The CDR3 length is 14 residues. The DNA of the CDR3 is TGCGCCAGCAGTGAGGACCGGGGTAATCAGCCCCAGCATTTT. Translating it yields CASSEDRGNQPQHF.

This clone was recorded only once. CDR3 bases: TGTGCCAGCAGCGTAGAACAGGGAGGCTATGGCTACACCTTC. This translates into CASSVEQGGYGYTF. The chain carries TRBV9 and TRBJ1-2, with TRBD1 as a possible D gene (6 bases). This CDR3 has 14 residues. Trimming stripped 0 bases from V and 4 bases from J, with 10 bases between. Germline CDR1 SGDLS, CDR2 YYNGEE.

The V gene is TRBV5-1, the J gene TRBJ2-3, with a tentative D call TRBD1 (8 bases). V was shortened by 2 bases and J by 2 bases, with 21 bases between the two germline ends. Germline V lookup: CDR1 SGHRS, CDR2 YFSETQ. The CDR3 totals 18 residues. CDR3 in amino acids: CASSLSGQGGTITDTQYF. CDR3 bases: TGCGCCAGCAGCTTATCAGGACAGGGAGGGACAATCACAGATACGCAGTATTTT.

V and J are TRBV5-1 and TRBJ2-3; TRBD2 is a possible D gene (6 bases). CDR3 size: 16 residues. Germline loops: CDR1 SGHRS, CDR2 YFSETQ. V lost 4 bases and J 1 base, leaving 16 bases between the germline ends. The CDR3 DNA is TGCGCCAGCAGCCACAGCGGGTGGGGACGCACAGATACGCAGTATTTT. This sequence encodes CASSHSGWGRTDTQYF.

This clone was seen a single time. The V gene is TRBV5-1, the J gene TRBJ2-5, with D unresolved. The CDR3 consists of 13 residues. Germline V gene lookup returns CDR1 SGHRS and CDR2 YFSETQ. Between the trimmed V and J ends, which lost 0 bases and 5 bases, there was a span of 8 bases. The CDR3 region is CASSLGNEETQYF. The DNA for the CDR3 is TGCGCCAGCAGCTTGGGTAATGAGGAGACCCAGTACTTC. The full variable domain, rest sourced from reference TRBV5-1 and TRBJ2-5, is KAGVTQTPRYLIKTRGQQVTLSCSPISGHRSVSWYQQTPGQGLQFLFEYFSETQRNKGNFPGRFSGRQFSNSRSEMNVSTLELGDSALYLCASSLGNEETQYFGPGTRLLVL.

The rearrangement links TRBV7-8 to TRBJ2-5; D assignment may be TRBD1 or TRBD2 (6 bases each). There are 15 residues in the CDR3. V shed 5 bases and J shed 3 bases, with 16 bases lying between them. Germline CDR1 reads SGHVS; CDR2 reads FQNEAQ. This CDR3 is CASSQGGLTKETQYF. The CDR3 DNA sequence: TGTGCCAGCAGCCAAGGGGGACTCACGAAAGAGACCCAGTACTTC.

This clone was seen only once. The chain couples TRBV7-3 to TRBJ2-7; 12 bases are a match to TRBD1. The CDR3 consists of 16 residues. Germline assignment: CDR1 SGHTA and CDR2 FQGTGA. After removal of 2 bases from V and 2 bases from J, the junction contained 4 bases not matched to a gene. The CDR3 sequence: CASSLLGQGAAYEQYF. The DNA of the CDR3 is TGTGCCAGCAGCTTATTGGGACAGGGGGCTGCCTACGAGCAGTACTTC.

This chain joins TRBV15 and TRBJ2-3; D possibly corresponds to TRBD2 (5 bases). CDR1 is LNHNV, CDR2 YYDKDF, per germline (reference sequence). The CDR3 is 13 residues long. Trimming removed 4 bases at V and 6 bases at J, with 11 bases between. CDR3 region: CATSMARRDTQYF. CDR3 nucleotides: TGTGCCACCAGCATGGCTAGGAGGGATACGCAGTATTTT.

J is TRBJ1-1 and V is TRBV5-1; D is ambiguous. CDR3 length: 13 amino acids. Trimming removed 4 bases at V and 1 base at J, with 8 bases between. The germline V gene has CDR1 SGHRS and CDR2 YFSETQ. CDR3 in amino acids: CASSEIQNTEAFF. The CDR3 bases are TGCGCCAGCAGCGAAATTCAGAACACTGAAGCTTTCTTT.

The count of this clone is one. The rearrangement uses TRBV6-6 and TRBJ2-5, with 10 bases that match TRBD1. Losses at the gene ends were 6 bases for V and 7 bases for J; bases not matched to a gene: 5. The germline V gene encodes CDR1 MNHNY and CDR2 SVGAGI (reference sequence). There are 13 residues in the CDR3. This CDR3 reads CASRFGQGGTQYF. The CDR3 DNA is TGTGCCAGCAGATTCGGACAGGGGGGGACCCAGTACTTC.

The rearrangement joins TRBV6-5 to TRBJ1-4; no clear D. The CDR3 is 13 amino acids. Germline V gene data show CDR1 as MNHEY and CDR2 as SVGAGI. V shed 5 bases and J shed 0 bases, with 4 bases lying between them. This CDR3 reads CASSRSTNEKLFF. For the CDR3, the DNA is TGTGCCAGCAGTCGCTCAACTAATGAAAAACTGTTTTTT.

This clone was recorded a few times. In nucleotides, the CDR3 is TGTGCCAGCAGCTTAGCCAGGGACGAGCAGTACTTC. Translation: CASSLARDEQYF. This sequence joins TRBV11-3 and TRBJ2-7, with a weak D call TRBD1 (5 bases). V lost 1 base and J lost 5, with 6 bases in between. This CDR3 has 12 residues. Germline V gives CDR1 SGHNT, CDR2 YENEEA.

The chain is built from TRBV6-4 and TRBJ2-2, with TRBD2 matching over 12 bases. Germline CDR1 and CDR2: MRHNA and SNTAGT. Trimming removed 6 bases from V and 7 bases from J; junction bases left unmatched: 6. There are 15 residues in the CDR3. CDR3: CASRGLAGTDGELFF. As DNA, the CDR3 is TGTGCCAGCAGAGGACTAGCGGGAACGGACGGGGAGCTGTTTTTT.

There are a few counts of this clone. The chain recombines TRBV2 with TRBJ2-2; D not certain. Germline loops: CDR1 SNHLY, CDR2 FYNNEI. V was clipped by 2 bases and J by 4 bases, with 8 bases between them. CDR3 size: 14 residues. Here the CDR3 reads CASSEISATGELFF. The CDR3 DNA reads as TGTGCCAGCAGTGAAATATCGGCCACCGGGGAGCTGTTTTTT.

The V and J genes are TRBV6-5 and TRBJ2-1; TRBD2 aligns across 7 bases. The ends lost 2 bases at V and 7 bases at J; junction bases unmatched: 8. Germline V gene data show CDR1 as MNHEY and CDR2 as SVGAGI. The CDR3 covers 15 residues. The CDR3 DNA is TGTGCCAGCAGTTACAAGGCGGGAGTCGGGAATGAGCAGTTCTTC. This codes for CASSYKAGVGNEQFF.

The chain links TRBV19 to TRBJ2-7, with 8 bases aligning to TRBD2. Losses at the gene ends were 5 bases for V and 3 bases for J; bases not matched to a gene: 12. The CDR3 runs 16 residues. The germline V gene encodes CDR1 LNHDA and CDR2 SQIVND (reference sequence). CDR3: CASSQSGSMSRYEQYF. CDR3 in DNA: TGTGCCAGTAGTCAAAGCGGGAGCATGTCACGCTACGAGCAGTACTTC.

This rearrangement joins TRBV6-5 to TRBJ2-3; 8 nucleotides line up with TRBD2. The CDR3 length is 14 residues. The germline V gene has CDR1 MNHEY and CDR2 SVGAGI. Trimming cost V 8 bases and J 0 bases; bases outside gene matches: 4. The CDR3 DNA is TGTGCCAGCTGGGGACTAGATAGCACAGATACGCAGTATTTT. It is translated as CASWGLDSTDTQYF.

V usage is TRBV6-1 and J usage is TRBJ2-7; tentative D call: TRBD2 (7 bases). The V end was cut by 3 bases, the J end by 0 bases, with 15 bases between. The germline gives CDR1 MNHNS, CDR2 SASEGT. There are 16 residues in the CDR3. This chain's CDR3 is CASSDRGGLSSYEQYF. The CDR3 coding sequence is TGTGCCAGCAGTGACAGGGGAGGGTTGAGCTCCTACGAGCAGTACTTC.

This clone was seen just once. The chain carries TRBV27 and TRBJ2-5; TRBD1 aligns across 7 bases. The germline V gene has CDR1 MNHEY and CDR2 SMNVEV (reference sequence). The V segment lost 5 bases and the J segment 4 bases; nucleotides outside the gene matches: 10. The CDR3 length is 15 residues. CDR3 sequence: CASSIQGVAGETQYF. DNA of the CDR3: TGTGCCAGCAGTATCCAGGGGGTGGCGGGAGAGACCCAGTACTTC.

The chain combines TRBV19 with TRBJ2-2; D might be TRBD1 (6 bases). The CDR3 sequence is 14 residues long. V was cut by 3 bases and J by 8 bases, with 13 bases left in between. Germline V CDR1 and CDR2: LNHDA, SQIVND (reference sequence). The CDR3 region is CASSIQGLLGELFF. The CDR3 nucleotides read TGTGCCAGTAGTATTCAGGGGCTGTTAGGGGAGCTGTTTTTT.

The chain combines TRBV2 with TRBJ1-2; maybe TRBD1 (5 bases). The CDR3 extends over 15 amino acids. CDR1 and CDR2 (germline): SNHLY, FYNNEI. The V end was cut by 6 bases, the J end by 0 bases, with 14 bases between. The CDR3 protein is CASREQVTPNYGYTF. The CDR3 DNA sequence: TGTGCCAGCAGGGAACAGGTTACCCCTAACTATGGCTACACCTTC.